The present entry profiles one T cell receptor (beta chain) with its context. Antigen: not known. V dropped 5 bases and J dropped 5; count of bases not matched to a gene: 7. In germline, CDR1 is SGHTA, CDR2 FQGNSA. CDR3 length: 16 amino acids. This sample stems from a study of cytomegalovirus exposure and HLA in healthy donors. Notes on the study in general: A few chains tied to CMV proved CMV antigen-specific in vitro. An ancestry cluster, one associated with Asian ancestry, reportedly showed fewer N-insertions than the approximately 670-donor mean in a later analysis. Researchers reportedly found TCR beta sequences accurately predicted most subjects' HLA-A and HLA-B alleles. A later analysis reported that several of the most significant clusters appeared to be linked to common viral pathogens, among them Epstein-Barr virus.

The primer mix had 60 Vbeta and 13 Jbeta primers. Sequencing was performed with immunoSEQ multiplex PCR; in TCRdb, only in-frame clones are kept and a portion is missing. The sample gives roughly 260,000 clones, approximately 84% of which show up once; roughly 2% is in the top ten. The chain carries TRBV7-2 and TRBJ2-7, with TRBD2 matching over 15 bases. The clonotype originates from a woman in her forties in good health and CMV-seropositive. Sequenced: PBMCs. The CDR3 nucleotides read TGTGCCAGCAGCCGGACTAGCGGGAGGGTTCGAAACGAGCAGTACTTC. Translating it yields CASSRTSGRVRNEQYF.